The sequence of this T cell receptor beta chain was determined in a study of blood T cell repertoires in COVID-19 (dated by TCRdb to about 2020). Study-level background: Samples covering the acute and convalescent phases of COVID-19 were provided by collaborators in the United States, Italy and Spain. The prospective study material was composed of cDNA or gDNA derived from T cells, B-cell-depleted T cells, or PBMCs. Subjects who had been exposed to COVID-19, were actively infected with it, or had recovered from it provided the deeply sampled blood TCRbeta repertoires that made up the dataset. The repertoires were released in a freely available public database meant as a resource for research on the immune response to SARS-CoV-2. The samples were drawn from two sources: the first 160 participants of the ongoing ImmuneRACE study, and some 1,300 subjects contributed by 6 global collaborators. Sample metadata almost always included a de-identified subject ID, COVID-19 status, age in years and sex. Where available, HLA class I and class II types were taken from metadata supplied by the sample provider and were not determined by assay-based typing. Paper-wide results and their limitations: The quantity of clinical and demographic metadata differed by source and by participant and was supplied without curation.

Collaborating institutions collected whole blood in K2EDTA tubes following their own protocols. For TCRbeta analysis, collaborator samples were shipped as frozen whole blood, as isolated PBMCs, or as DNA extracted from either sample type. Points on this clone: The specificity of this receptor is unknown. Base qualities are missing; no much larger clone stands one base away.

The CDR3 covers 15 residues, taking in both the cysteine and the phenylalanine. This entry keeps only the CDR3 DNA: 45 bases, framed from base 1. From the germline V gene (reference sequence), CDR1 is MNHNY and CDR2 is SVGAGI. The V end loses 0 bases and the J end loses 6 bases, and a stretch of 12 bases separates them. TCRbeta CDR3 regions were amplified from genomic DNA by means of the immunoSEQ Assay, a bias-controlled multiplex PCR. The paper's processing steps were these. Within the assay, amplification of reference gene primers was used to estimate how many nucleated cells each sample contained. Sequence reads were collapsed and filtered to measure the absolute abundance of every unique TCRbeta CDR3 rearrangement. For each sample, productive Simpson clonality was calculated by taking the square root of Simpson's diversity index across productive rearrangements. Here the immuneACCESS table is served through TCRdb, limited to in-frame sequences with V and J called. Missing clones are a known gap in these copies; in checked studies unresolved V genes cover under half, and the rest lacks a known reason. D and trimming come from the DNA, and the V and J calls and clone size come from that table. The sample data list about 190,000 clones, and around nine tenths of these were observed just once. The leading ten clones occupy about 1.1% of the sample.

In this chain, TRBV6-6 is recombined with TRBJ1-5; no confident D gene assignment can be made. Sequencing used peripheral blood. The clonotype was recovered from a man aged 25-45 years with acute or convalescent COVID-19. The CDR3: CASSYSANGVQPQHF. The nucleotide sequence reads TGTGCCAGCAGTTACTCGGCCAACGGGGTTCAGCCCCAGCATTTT.